This entry lists 29 T cell receptor beta chains sequenced from one sample in a study of cytomegalovirus exposure and HLA in healthy donors. 60 Vbeta and 13 Jbeta primers were used in PCR. The data were produced by immunoSEQ multiplex PCR, yet TCRdb's version contains in-frame clones alone and is incomplete. The data hold around 180,000 clones, with roughly 71% observed a single time. The sequenced material came from PBMCs. These receptor sequences come from a girl aged 5-17 years in good health and CMV-seronegative.

This sequence joins TRBV6-5 and TRBJ2-7; unclear D gene. Looked up from germline, CDR1 is MNHEY and CDR2 is SVGAGI. There are 15 residues in the CDR3. The V and J ends lost 5 bases and 0 bases respectively, with 14 bases between them. Here the CDR3 reads CASSPTHISSYEQYF. The DNA for the CDR3 is TGTGCCAGCAGTCCAACCCATATTAGCTCCTACGAGCAGTACTTC.

This chain joins TRBV9 and TRBJ2-7; TRBD2 aligns across 8 bases. The V gene end was trimmed by 1 base and the J gene end by 2 bases; junction bases not matched to a gene: 5. Germline V lookup: CDR1 SGDLS, CDR2 YYNGEE. This CDR3 is built from 15 residues. The CDR3 DNA reads as TGTGCCAGCAGCGTATCGGGGGGGTGGGCCTACGAGCAGTACTTC. Protein sequence: CASSVSGGWAYEQYF.

The chain uses TRBV7-9 and TRBJ1-5, with TRBD1 identical over 7 bases. Unmatched junction bases numbered 9, after V lost 4 bases and J lost 6 bases. The germline V gene encodes CDR1 SEHNR and CDR2 FQNEAQ (reference sequence). The CDR3 loop spans 15 amino acids. The CDR3: CASSWDSGGFQPQHF. The CDR3 DNA is TGTGCCAGCAGCTGGGACAGCGGGGGGTTTCAGCCCCAGCATTTT.

This clone was seen only a few times. V and J are TRBV27 and TRBJ2-3; 8 bases fit TRBD2. The CDR3 has 13 residues. V lost 3 bases, J lost 7 bases, and 3 bases stayed unmatched. Germline CDR1 MNHEY, CDR2 SMNVEV (reference sequence). The CDR3, as DNA: TGTGCCAGCAGTTTCCGGGGGGGAAATACGCAGTATTTT. Residues: CASSFRGGNTQYF.

The V call is TRBV19, the J call TRBJ2-1; D is ambiguous. V shed 0 bases and J shed 6 bases, with 6 bases lying between them. This CDR3 has 13 amino acids. The germline V gene has CDR1 LNHDA and CDR2 SQIVND (reference sequence). CDR3 nucleotides: TGTGCCAGTAGTATAGATCTAGGCAATGAGCAGTTCTTC. Its protein product is CASSIDLGNEQFF. Full variable domain (rest looked up from reference TRBV19 and TRBJ2-1): DGGITQSPKYLFRKEGQNVTLSCEQNLNHDAMYWYRQDPGQGLRLIYYSQIVNDFQKGDIAEGYSVSREKKESFPLTVTSAQKNPTAFYLCASSIDLGNEQFFGPGTRLTVL.

The chain joins TRBV4-2 to TRBJ2-1, with TRBD1 matching 8 bases. The junction had 9 bases not matched to a gene; V was cut back by 2 bases and J by 6 bases. The CDR3 covers 16 residues. Germline CDR1 reads LGHNA; CDR2 reads YNFKEQ. CDR3: CASSQSRRTGFNEQFF. In nucleotides, the CDR3 is TGTGCCAGCAGCCAAAGTCGGAGGACAGGGTTCAATGAGCAGTTCTTC.

This chain joins TRBV30 and TRBJ1-2; D ambiguous. V was pared by 3 bases and J by 2 bases, with 16 bases between. There are 15 residues in the CDR3. Germline loops: CDR1 GTSNPN, CDR2 SVGIG (reference sequence). This chain's CDR3 is CAWSPRTRSNYGYTF. CDR3 coding DNA: TGTGCCTGGAGCCCTAGGACTCGGAGCAACTATGGCTACACCTTC.

The J gene is TRBJ1-2, the V gene TRBV5-1; D is unresolved. The germline V gene has CDR1 SGHRS and CDR2 YFSETQ. The CDR3 spans 13 residues. Trimming left V 4 bases short and J 3 bases short, with 10 bases between. The CDR3 spells CASSHRHDYGYTF. The CDR3, as DNA: TGCGCCAGCAGCCATCGACACGACTATGGCTACACCTTC.

This clone was seen a handful of times. The chain has TRBV29-1 and TRBJ2-7; a weak D match, TRBD2 (5 bases). CDR3 size: 12 residues. V gave up 1 base and J gave up 5 bases, with 9 bases separating them. Germline V gene lookup returns CDR1 SQVTM and CDR2 ANQGSEA. The CDR3: CSVEVTGNEQYF. The CDR3 region has the DNA TGCAGCGTTGAAGTGACCGGGAACGAGCAGTACTTC.

The chain is built from TRBV11-3 and TRBJ2-7, with a possible D match to TRBD2 (5 bases). Germline values: CDR1 SGHNT, CDR2 YENEEA. The CDR3 is 14 residues long. The V gene lost 0 bases and the J gene lost 0 bases, with 6 bases spanning the gap. As DNA, the CDR3 is TGTGCCAGCAGCTTAGATGAGGGCTCCTACGAGCAGTACTTC. It specifies CASSLDEGSYEQYF.

The chain is built from TRBV9 and TRBJ1-3; D is unresolved. The V and J ends lost 0 bases and 0 bases respectively, with 16 bases between them. The CDR3 spans 18 residues. Germline V lookup: CDR1 SGDLS, CDR2 YYNGEE. This chain's CDR3 is CASSVATDGGYSGNTIYF. As DNA, the CDR3 is TGTGCCAGCAGCGTAGCTACGGATGGCGGATACTCTGGAAACACCATATATTTT.

This clone has just one count. The V gene is TRBV6-6, the J gene TRBJ2-3; the match to TRBD2 covers 9 bases. Per germline, CDR1 MNHNY and CDR2 SVGAGI (reference sequence). The length of the CDR3 is 16 residues. V shed 3 bases, J shed 1 base, and the junction held 5 bases outside the gene matches. This CDR3 reads CASSYWASGGTDTQYF. CDR3 coding DNA: TGTGCCAGCAGTTATTGGGCTAGCGGGGGCACAGATACGCAGTATTTT.

This clone was seen just once. This sequence joins TRBV4-1 and TRBJ1-6; the D is unclear. CDR1 MGHRA and CDR2 YSYEKL come from the germline V gene. The CDR3 contains 16 residues. Between the trimmed V and J ends, which lost 0 bases and 7 bases, there was a span of 13 bases. DNA for the CDR3: TGCGCCAGCAGCCAAGACTTTGCAGGACTGAATTCACCCCTCCACTTT. The encoded protein is CASSQDFAGLNSPLHF.

This clone was seen a few times. The rearrangement joins TRBV19 to TRBJ2-1, with TRBD2 matching over 15 bases. Germline CDR1 is LNHDA and CDR2 is SQIVND (reference sequence). This CDR3 has 16 amino acids. The J segment lost 5 bases and the V segment lost 4 bases, leaving 3 bases of the junction unmatched. CDR3 nucleotides: TGTGCCAGTAGTAGGACTAGCGGGGGGGCGAACAATGAGCAGTTCTTC. Amino acids: CASSRTSGGANNEQFF.

V gene TRBV13 combines with J gene TRBJ2-5; no definite D call. Germline CDR1 reads PRHDT; CDR2 reads FYEKMQ (reference sequence). CDR3 length: 14 residues. V gave up 4 bases and J gave up 4 bases, with 13 bases separating them. In DNA, the CDR3 is TGTGCCAGCAGCTCGGAGACGATGGGAGAGACCCAGTACTTC. Encoded protein: CASSSETMGETQYF.

This chain joins TRBV5-6 and TRBJ2-5; D gene unclear. Germline V gene data show CDR1 as SGHDT and CDR2 as YYEEEE. Deletions cut 4 bases from V and 1 base from J, with 5 bases between. The CDR3 consists of 12 residues. CDR3 region: CASSHVQETQYF. As DNA, the CDR3 is TGTGCCAGCAGCCATGTCCAAGAGACCCAGTACTTC.

This rearrangement joins TRBV6-1 to TRBJ1-5; the D is unclear. Germline CDR1 and CDR2: MNHNS and SASEGT. Trimming pared 7 bases from V and 7 bases from J, leaving 14 bases between. The CDR3 runs 13 residues. The CDR3 sequence is CASTENALQPQHF. CDR3 nucleotides: TGTGCCAGCACGGAGAATGCCCTCCAGCCCCAGCATTTT.

The chain joins TRBV15 to TRBJ1-5; TRBD1 aligns across 11 bases. From germline, CDR1 is LNHNV and CDR2 YYDKDF (reference sequence). With 0 bases clipped from V and 4 bases from J, the junction kept 5 bases outside the gene matches. The CDR3 is 17 amino acids. The CDR3 here is CATSRDRGTGGNQPQHF. The CDR3 region has the DNA TGTGCCACCAGCAGAGATAGAGGGACAGGGGGGAATCAGCCCCAGCATTTT.

The gene calls are TRBV5-6 and TRBJ1-1; the D gene is possibly TRBD1 (5 bases). Germline V gene sequence: CDR1 SGHDT, CDR2 YYEEEE. CDR3 length: 13 residues. The V and J ends lost 2 bases and 5 bases respectively, with 10 bases between them. Written as DNA, the CDR3 is TGTGCCAGCAGCTTAAGGCAGGGTACTGAAGCTTTCTTT. Its protein product is CASSLRQGTEAFF.

The rearrangement joins TRBV28 to TRBJ1-5; D might be TRBD1 (6 bases). The CDR3 length is 15 residues. CDR1 is MDHEN, CDR2 SYDVKM, per germline. Trimming left V 4 bases short and J 1 base short, with 11 bases between. CDR3 DNA sequence: TGTGCCAGCAGTTGGGTCAGGGGAAGCAATCAGCCCCAGCATTTT. Translation: CASSWVRGSNQPQHF.

This clone was found once. The rearrangement joins TRBV2 to TRBJ2-6; 7 bases map to TRBD1. The CDR3 is 19 residues long. The J segment lost 0 bases and the V segment lost 4 bases, leaving 12 bases of the junction unmatched. Germline CDR1 and CDR2: SNHLY and FYNNEI. The CDR3 loop is CASSAKGTARYSGANVLTF. CDR3 nucleotides: TGTGCCAGCAGTGCCAAGGGGACAGCGCGTTACTCTGGGGCCAACGTCCTGACTTTC.

The rearrangement joins TRBV2 to TRBJ1-1; D unclear. The V gene lost 2 bases and the J gene lost 11 bases, with 12 bases spanning the gap. The germline CDR1 and CDR2 sequences are SNHLY and FYNNEI. CDR3 size: 12 residues. The chain's CDR3 is CASSESGLKAFF. CDR3 coding DNA: TGTGCCAGCAGTGAATCGGGTCTCAAGGCTTTCTTT.

The V gene is TRBV5-6, the J gene TRBJ1-3; D not certain. Trimming took off 4 bases at V and 4 bases at J, with 15 bases between the two ends. The CDR3 has 15 amino acids. In germline, CDR1 is SGHDT, CDR2 YYEEEE. The CDR3 DNA reads TGTGCCAGCAGCCGCACAGACTATTACGGAAACACCATATATTTT. Translated: CASSRTDYYGNTIYF.

V usage is TRBV5-6 and J usage is TRBJ1-5, with D possibly TRBD1 on 6 matching bases. V lost 4 bases, J lost 7 bases, and 9 bases lay in between. This CDR3 has 12 residues. The germline CDR1 and CDR2 sequences are SGHDT and YYEEEE. The CDR3 DNA reads TGTGCCAGCAGCCCCAGGGGCCAGCCCCAGCATTTT. Its protein is CASSPRGQPQHF.

This clone was observed a single time. The chain recombines TRBV5-4 with TRBJ2-1, with D perhaps matching TRBD1 (5 bases). CDR1 is SGHNT, CDR2 YYREEE, per germline (reference sequence). The CDR3 extends over 14 amino acids. The V and J ends lost 0 bases and 7 bases respectively, with 11 bases between them. The CDR3 sequence is CASSLGLKGNEQFF. CDR3 DNA sequence: TGTGCCAGCAGCTTGGGTTTAAAGGGGAATGAGCAGTTCTTC.

This chain connects TRBV10-3 to TRBJ2-2, with TRBD1 matching 8 bases. The germline V gene has CDR1 ENHRY and CDR2 SYGVKD. Trimming at V came to 3 bases and at J to 6 bases, leaving 9 bases not matched to a gene. The CDR3 spans 16 residues. The CDR3 coding sequence is TGTGCCATCAGTGATCTCGGACAGGGAAGGGCCGGGGAGCTGTTTTTT. Amino acids: CAISDLGQGRAGELFF.

The J gene is TRBJ2-7, the V gene TRBV6-5; 7 nucleotides align to TRBD1. The CDR3 has 14 amino acids. With V trimmed by 5 bases and J by 1 base, 5 bases remained unmatched. Germline V gene sequence: CDR1 MNHEY, CDR2 SVGAGI. CDR3 coding DNA: TGTGCCAGCAGTGTTACGGGACAGTCCTACGAGCAGTACTTC. It is translated as CASSVTGQSYEQYF.

The chain employs TRBV10-1 and TRBJ2-3, with D perhaps matching TRBD2 (5 bases). CDR3 size: 12 residues. Germline V gene sequence: CDR1 WNHNN, CDR2 SYGVQD (reference sequence). V gave up 3 bases and J gave up 6 bases, with 7 bases separating them. The CDR3 sequence: CASSDGVDTQYF. The CDR3 region has the DNA TGCGCCAGCAGTGACGGGGTTGATACGCAGTATTTT.

V gene TRBV19 combines with J gene TRBJ1-2; a possible D gene is TRBD1 (6 bases). The CDR3 covers 16 residues. Trimming shortened V by 1 base and J by 1 base, and 13 bases separated the two germline ends. The germline gives CDR1 LNHDA, CDR2 SQIVND (reference sequence). CDR3 region: CASSIGPGADNYGYTF. CDR3 nucleotide sequence: TGTGCCAGTAGTATAGGGCCAGGGGCCGATAACTATGGCTACACCTTC.